This entry concerns a single T cell receptor beta chain. As yet, its antigen is unknown. The sample is drawn from a study of cytomegalovirus exposure and HLA in healthy donors. Study-level points and caveats: The majority of TCR sequences were rare, yet some public TCRs appeared in many donors. A list of roughly 180 TCR beta chains associated with cytomegalovirus was given. Common viral pathogens were later found to be apparently linked to several of the most significant clusters. TCR beta chain V- and J-gene trimming was linked, in a later analysis, to a missense variant in DCLRE1C.

Primers for the PCR totalled 60 Vbeta and 13 Jbeta. TCRdb keeps only in-frame clones here, not all; method: immunoSEQ multiplex PCR. The profile shows around 220,000 clones, over 75% of them singletons. Trimming at V came to 6 bases and at J to 3 bases, leaving 9 bases not matched to a gene. Germline CDR1 and CDR2: MDHEN and SYDVKM. This CDR3 has 16 residues. The chain links TRBV28 to TRBJ2-1; 9 bases line up with TRBD1. The clonotype comes from a man between 18 and 35 years old in good health and CMV-seronegative. The source material was PBMCs. CDR3 bases: TGTGCCAGCAGACTGGGGGGGACAGGGAACTACAATGAGCAGTTCTTC. Encoded protein: CASRLGGTGNYNEQFF. Full variable domain (missing parts from reference TRBV28 and TRBJ2-1): DVKVTQSSRYLVKRTGEKVFLECVQDMDHENMFWYRQDPGLGLRLIYFSYDVKMKEKGDIPEGYSVSREKKERFSLILESASTNQTSMYLCASRLGGTGNYNEQFFGPGTRLTVL.